This TCR beta chain derives from a study of early T cells in non-severe SARS-CoV-2 infection. On the study more broadly: Bulk RNA from unsorted whole blood was sequenced; chains were unpaired. General study findings and limits: Database matching using VDJdb favored anti-spike CD8 responses, with private and CD4 specificities left missing.

The table lists this clonotype with many counts. Its antigen is unknown. Unique molecular identifiers were affixed to single, distinct cDNA molecules. TCRdb reprocessed the 5' RACE reads via MiXCR and lists one record per CDR3 protein. The sample includes roughly 25,000 distinct CDR3 sequences, around 4.2% seen only once; the top ten take 4.4%. The V gene lost 4 bases and the J gene lost 5 bases, with 11 bases spanning the gap. The CDR3 has 13 residues. CDR1 and CDR2 (germline): LGHDT, YNNKEL (reference sequence). The specimen was whole blood. This TCR came from an adult who was a healthcare worker with PCR-confirmed SARS-CoV-2 infection or an uninfected control (not recorded which). This sequence joins TRBV3-1 and TRBJ1-1, with no clear D. In DNA, the CDR3 is TGTGCCAGCAGCCCCCGGACTAGGACTGAAGCTTTCTTT. Its protein product is CASSPRTRTEAFF.